This record concerns one T cell receptor beta chain sequence. Its matching antigen is unknown. CMV status came from CD4+ T cell IFNgamma after overnight CMV lysate stimulation of fresh PBMCs. Trimming cost V 0 bases and J 8 bases, with 20 bases left between them. CDR1 and CDR2 from the germline V gene are SGDLS and YYNGEE. This CDR3 has 17 amino acids. Two oligonucleotides, mixed equimolar, formed the beta constant-region primer covering TRBC1 and TRBC2. TCRdb redid the calling of the UMI-ligation and nested PCR reads with MiXCR, one entry per CDR3 protein. The sample has about 90,000 distinct CDR3 sequences, about 7% seen once. The data derive from a study of naive and memory T cell subsets. Whole-study findings and limits: Expression changes during T cell differentiation may affect RNA-based TCR counts.

Sample: central memory CD4+ T cells from blood. The chain employs TRBV9 and TRBJ1-4, with D perhaps matching TRBD1 (5 bases). This clonotype originated in a human donor in good health. The CDR3 DNA sequence: TGTGCCAGCAGCGTAGAATCCGGGGCCCGGGAGGGCGAAAAACTGTTTTTT. It codes for CASSVESGAREGEKLFF.